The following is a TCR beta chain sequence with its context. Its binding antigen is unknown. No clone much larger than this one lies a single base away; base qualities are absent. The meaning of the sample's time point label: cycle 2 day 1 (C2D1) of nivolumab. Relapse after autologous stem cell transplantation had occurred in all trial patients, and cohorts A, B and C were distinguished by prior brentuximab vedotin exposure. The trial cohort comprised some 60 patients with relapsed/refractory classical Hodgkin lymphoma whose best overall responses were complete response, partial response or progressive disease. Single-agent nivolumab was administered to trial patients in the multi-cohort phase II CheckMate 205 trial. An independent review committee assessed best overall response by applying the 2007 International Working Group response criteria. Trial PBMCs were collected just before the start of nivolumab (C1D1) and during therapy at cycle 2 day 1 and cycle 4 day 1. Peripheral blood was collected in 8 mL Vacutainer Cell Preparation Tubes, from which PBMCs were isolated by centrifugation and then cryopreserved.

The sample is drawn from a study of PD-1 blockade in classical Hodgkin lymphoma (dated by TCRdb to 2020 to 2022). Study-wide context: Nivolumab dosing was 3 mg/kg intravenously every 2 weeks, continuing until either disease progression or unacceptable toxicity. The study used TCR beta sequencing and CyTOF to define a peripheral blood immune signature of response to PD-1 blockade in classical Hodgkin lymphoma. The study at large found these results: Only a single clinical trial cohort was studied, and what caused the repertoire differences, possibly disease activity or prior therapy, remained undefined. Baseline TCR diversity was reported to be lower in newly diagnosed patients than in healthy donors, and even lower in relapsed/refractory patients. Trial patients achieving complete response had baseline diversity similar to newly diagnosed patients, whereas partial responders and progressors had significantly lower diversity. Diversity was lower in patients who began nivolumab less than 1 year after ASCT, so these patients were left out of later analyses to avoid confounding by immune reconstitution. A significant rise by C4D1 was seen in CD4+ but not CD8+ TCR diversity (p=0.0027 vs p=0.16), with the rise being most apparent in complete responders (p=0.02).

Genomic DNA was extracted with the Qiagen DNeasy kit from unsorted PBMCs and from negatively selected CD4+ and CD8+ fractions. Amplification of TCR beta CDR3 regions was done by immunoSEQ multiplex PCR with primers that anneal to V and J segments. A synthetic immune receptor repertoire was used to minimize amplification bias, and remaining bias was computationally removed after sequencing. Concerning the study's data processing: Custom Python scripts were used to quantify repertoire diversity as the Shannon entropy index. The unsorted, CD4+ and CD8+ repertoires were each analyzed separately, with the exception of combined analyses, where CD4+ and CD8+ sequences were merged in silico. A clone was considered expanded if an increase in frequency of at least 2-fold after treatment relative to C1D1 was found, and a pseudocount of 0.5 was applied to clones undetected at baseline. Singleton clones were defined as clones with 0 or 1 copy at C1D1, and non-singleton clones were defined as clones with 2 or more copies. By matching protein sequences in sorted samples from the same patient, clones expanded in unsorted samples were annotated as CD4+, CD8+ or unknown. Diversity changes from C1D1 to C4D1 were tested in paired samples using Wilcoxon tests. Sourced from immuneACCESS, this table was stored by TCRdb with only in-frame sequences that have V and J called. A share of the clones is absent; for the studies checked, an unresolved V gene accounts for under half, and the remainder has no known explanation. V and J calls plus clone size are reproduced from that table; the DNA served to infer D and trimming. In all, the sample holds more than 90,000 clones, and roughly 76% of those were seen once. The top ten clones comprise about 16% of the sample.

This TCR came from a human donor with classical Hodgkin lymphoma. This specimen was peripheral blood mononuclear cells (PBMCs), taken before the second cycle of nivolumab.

The nucleotides read TGTGCCAGCTCACCCGTTCTGCCTAGCGGGAACAATGAGCAGTTCTTC. Its coded protein is CASSPVLPSGNNEQFF. The V and J genes are TRBV18 and TRBJ2-1, and TRBD2 aligns with 9 junction nucleotides. Taken from cysteine to phenylalanine, the CDR3 has 16 residues. The DNA shown is the 48-base CDR3, in frame from base 1. Compared with germline, V lacks 3 bases and J lacks 5 bases; bases without a gene match: 8. Reading the germline V gene gives CDR1 KGHSH and CDR2 LQKENI.